This TCR beta chain was sequenced in a study of blood T cell repertoires in COVID-19. On the study more broadly: Spain, Italy and the United States supplied samples that represented acute and convalescent COVID-19.

The CDR3 is made up of 14 amino acids. Per the germline V gene, CDR1 is MNHNY and CDR2 is SVGAGI (reference sequence). V lost 4 bases and J lost 3, with 12 bases in between. Original processing methods: Counts of nucleated cells, estimated from reference gene primer amplification, were obtained. Sequenced by immunoSEQ multiplex PCR; TCRdb stores in-frame clones only, minus some. The DNA was the basis for D and trimming; V, J and clone size are from that table. The table lists approximately 110,000 clones, 70% to 90% of them singletons. Sequencing used peripheral blood. The TCR sequence derives from a human donor in a cohort sampled during active COVID-19. The rearrangement uses TRBV6-6 and TRBJ1-2, with D perhaps matching TRBD1 (5 bases). The DNA of the CDR3 is TGTGCCAGCAGTTTCGGGGGAGGGGACTATGGCTACACCTTC. Amino acids: CASSFGGGDYGYTF.